This T cell receptor (beta chain) is drawn from a study of cytomegalovirus exposure and HLA in healthy donors. General study results and limits: It is likely that the observed cluster of highly shared sequence variants was a sequencing artifact. Per a prior analysis, the majority of TCR beta V segments were productive roughly 90% or roughly 30% of the time.

Comment on this clone: Its antigen is undetermined.

After removal of 6 bases from V and 2 bases from J, the junction contained 15 bases not matched to a gene. Germline CDR1 reads KGHSH; CDR2 reads LQKENI. This CDR3 comprises 18 residues. This PCR relied on a set of 60 Vbeta primers and 13 Jbeta primers. Produced via immunoSEQ multiplex PCR; TCRdb's table is partial and in-frame only. Of about 130,000 clones detected, roughly a sixth appear once; the ten largest clones hold approximately 2.9%. The V call is TRBV18, the J call TRBJ2-1; TRBD1 agrees at 8 bases. This sequence originates from a female donor in good health and CMV-seropositive. The sample taken for sequencing was PBMCs. The CDR3 loop is CASSRQGSTSYAYNEQFF. The CDR3 region has the DNA TGTGCCAGCTCTCGACAGGGGTCTACCTCCTACGCCTACAATGAGCAGTTCTTC.